This TCR beta chain was captured by sequencing in a study of T cell changes during pregnancy in multiple sclerosis. The method was immunoSEQ multiplex PCR; TCRdb's version includes in-frame clones alone and lacks a portion of them. Of tens of thousands of clones in the sample, about 91% were seen once. This receptor was identified in a female donor with multiple sclerosis, enrolled in a pregnancy study. Material: peripheral blood, obtained after pregnancy.

This CDR3 is CASRGGSQSYNEQFF. The CDR3 DNA sequence: TGTGCCAGTCGAGGCGGGAGTCAATCCTACAATGAGCAGTTCTTC. The rearrangement uses TRBV2 and TRBJ2-1; the match to TRBD2 covers 7 bases. Germline V gives CDR1 SNHLY, CDR2 FYNNEI. The CDR3 is made up of 15 amino acids. Germline trimming cut 9 bases from V and 1 base from J; bases unmatched to any gene: 9. Full variable domain (missing parts from reference TRBV2 and TRBJ2-1): EPEVTQTPSHQVTQMGQEVILRCVPISNHLYFYWYRQILGQKVEFLVSFYNNEISEKSEIFDDQFSVERPDGSNFTLKIRSTKLEDSAMYFCASRGGSQSYNEQFFGPGTRLTVL.